This T cell receptor (beta chain) was profiled in a study of cytomegalovirus exposure and HLA in healthy donors. Study-wide context: Roughly 80 million unique TCRs from HLA-typed donors made up an early data release. Study outcomes and limitations: Among immune exposure information, only CMV serostatus was available. Productive status was seen about 90% or about 30% of the time for most TCR beta V segments in an earlier analysis. The classifier reportedly diagnosed cytomegalovirus status with high sensitivity and specificity.

The primer mix had 60 Vbeta and 13 Jbeta primers. Data came from immunoSEQ multiplex PCR; TCRdb stores just in-frame clones and leaves some out. The sample has fewer than 200,000 clones, almost 80% seen once; the top ten hold roughly 1.3%. The trim removed 7 bases at V and 3 bases at J, leaving 13 bases unmatched. The CDR3 is 17 amino acids. Per the germline V gene, CDR1 is LNHDA and CDR2 is SQIVND (reference sequence). Note on this clone: The antigen is unknown.

The sequenced sample was PBMCs. The sequence derives from a woman aged 50 to 60 in good health and CMV-seronegative. The chain employs TRBV19 and TRBJ2-2; 8 bases match TRBD2. CDR3 nucleotides: TGTGCCAGTAAGAATGTCGTCCGAGCGGGGGACACCGGGGAGCTGTTTTTT. It specifies CASKNVVRAGDTGELFF.